This T cell receptor (beta chain) comes out of a study of blood T cell repertoires in COVID-19. Study processing details: Amplifying reference gene primers gave estimates of nucleated cell counts. Only in-frame clones appear in the TCRdb table, and some are missing; sequencing was by immunoSEQ multiplex PCR. That table is the source of V, J and clone size, and D and trimming were worked out from the DNA. Of approximately 300,000 clones listed, under 95% were seen once; the top ten hold less than 20%. Participants were aged about 18 to 100 years from roughly 25 US areas. This CDR3 spans 13 amino acids. Trimming cost V 5 bases and J 2 bases; bases outside gene matches: 3. Per germline, CDR1 LGHNA and CDR2 YSLEER.

This chain uses TRBV4-3 with TRBJ2-7; TRBD2 matches 7 bases. This receptor was taken from a woman in her 30s who had recovered from COVID-19. Source material: PBMCs or T cells enriched from blood (not recorded which). CDR3 amino acids: CASSSGIAYEQYF. CDR3 in DNA: TGCGCCAGCAGCAGCGGGATCGCCTACGAGCAGTACTTC.